The 16 T cell receptor beta chains below all came from one sample that was sequenced in a study of blood T cell repertoires in COVID-19. Measured with immunoSEQ multiplex PCR; TCRdb has only the in-frame clones, and not every one. The sample lists 75,000 to 95,000 clones, around 83% seen once, with around 29% in the top ten. Sequencing was carried out using peripheral blood. Every receptor here comes from a human donor in a cohort sampled during active COVID-19.

A single count supports this clone. The V gene is TRBV6-6, the J gene TRBJ2-3; 7 nucleotides align to TRBD1. This CDR3 is built from 15 residues. CDR1 and CDR2 from the germline V gene are MNHNY and SVGAGI (reference sequence). V was clipped by 0 bases and J by 4 bases; unmatched bases: 4. CDR3: CASSYSGGRADTQYF. DNA for the CDR3: TGTGCCAGCAGTTACTCAGGGGGCCGGGCAGATACGCAGTATTTT.

The gene calls are TRBV28 and TRBJ2-5; no clear D. V was shortened by 10 bases and J by 1 base, with 13 bases between the two germline ends. CDR3 length equals 13 residues. Germline lookup yields CDR1 MDHEN and CDR2 SYDVKM. CDR3 amino acids: CATYSRLQETQYF. DNA for the CDR3: TGTGCCACCTACTCCCGCCTCCAAGAGACCCAGTACTTC.

This chain uses TRBV19 with TRBJ1-2; D may be TRBD1 (5 bases). CDR1 is LNHDA, CDR2 SQIVND, per germline (reference sequence). Trimming took off 6 bases at V and 4 bases at J, with 15 bases between the two ends. The CDR3 contains 14 residues. The CDR3 sequence: CASSPPGGAYGYTF. CDR3 nucleotide sequence: TGTGCCAGTAGCCCCCCCGGAGGGGCCTATGGCTACACCTTC.

The chain couples TRBV7-8 to TRBJ2-7, with D tentatively TRBD1 (6 bases). V lost 5 bases, J lost 2 bases, and 10 bases lay in between. This CDR3 region has 13 residues. The germline V gene has CDR1 SGHVS and CDR2 FQNEAQ. As DNA, the CDR3 is TGTGCCAGCAGCCGGGACATAGCCTACGAGCAGTACTTC. Its translation is CASSRDIAYEQYF.

This chain connects TRBV9 to TRBJ1-1; D is unresolved. CDR1 and CDR2 (germline): SGDLS, YYNGEE. The CDR3 has 13 amino acids. The V gene lost 3 bases and the J gene lost 4 bases, with 10 bases spanning the gap. CDR3 sequence reads: CASSETWSTEAFF. The CDR3 DNA reads TGTGCCAGCAGCGAGACCTGGAGCACTGAAGCTTTCTTT.

This clone was detected only a few times. The chain couples TRBV7-2 to TRBJ1-1; weak D call: TRBD1 (5 bases). The V gene's germline CDR1 is SGHTA and CDR2 FQGNSA. Trimming stripped 9 bases from V and 3 bases from J, with 14 bases between. CDR3 length: 13 amino acids. CDR3 sequence: CASRGFDDTEAFF. In DNA form, the CDR3 reads TGTGCCAGTAGGGGCTTTGATGACACTGAAGCTTTCTTT.

This chain links TRBV19 with TRBJ2-7, with TRBD1 matching over 7 bases. The germline CDR1 and CDR2 sequences are LNHDA and SQIVND (reference sequence). The CDR3 is 14 amino acids. V lost 1 base to trimming and J lost 4 bases; unmatched junction nucleotides: 4. The CDR3 DNA sequence: TGTGCCAGTAGTATAGCGGGGACAGATTACGAGCAGTACTTC. Translating gives CASSIAGTDYEQYF. Based on the CDR3 plus reference TRBV19 and TRBJ2-7, the full variable domain is DGGITQSPKYLFRKEGQNVTLSCEQNLNHDAMYWYRQDPGQGLRLIYYSQIVNDFQKGDIAEGYSVSREKKESFPLTVTSAQKNPTAFYLCASSIAGTDYEQYFGPGTRLTVT.

J is TRBJ2-3 and V is TRBV5-1, with 11 nucleotides matching TRBD2. Germline V gives CDR1 SGHRS, CDR2 YFSETQ. The junction had 10 bases not matched to a gene; V was cut back by 4 bases and J by 6 bases. The CDR3 spans 16 residues. The CDR3 bases are TGCGCCAGCAGCCCGCTTAGCGGGGGGGCGAGGGATACGCAGTATTTT. Protein product: CASSPLSGGARDTQYF.

V gene TRBV18 combines with J gene TRBJ2-4; D might be TRBD1 (6 bases). Germline CDR1 reads KGHSH; CDR2 reads LQKENI. The CDR3 totals 16 residues. V gave up 6 bases and J gave up 2 bases, with 17 bases separating them. DNA for the CDR3: TGTGCCAGCTCGCCCAAGGCTCAGGGGCCCAAAAACATTCAGTACTTC. As protein: CASSPKAQGPKNIQYF.

A remark on this clone: This same CDR3 is encoded by further DNA sequences in the sample. V and J are TRBV5-1 and TRBJ1-5; D call uncertain. V was clipped by 0 bases and J by 1 base, with 8 bases between them. The germline V gene encodes CDR1 SGHRS and CDR2 YFSETQ. This CDR3 comprises 15 residues. CDR3 loop: CASSLVSGSNQPQHF. The CDR3 bases are TGCGCCAGCAGCTTGGTTTCGGGGAGCAATCAGCCCCAGCATTTT.

This chain links TRBV6-5 with TRBJ2-2; 8 bases fit TRBD1. The CDR3 contains 15 residues. Germline V gene lookup returns CDR1 MNHEY and CDR2 SVGAGI. With V trimmed by 5 bases and J by 1 base, 3 bases remained unmatched. Written as DNA, the CDR3 is TGTGCCAGCAGTCCCGGGACAGGGAACACCGGGGAGCTGTTTTTT. Amino acid sequence: CASSPGTGNTGELFF.

The chain couples TRBV6-4 to TRBJ2-1; TRBD2 aligns across 7 bases. The germline V gene encodes CDR1 MRHNA and CDR2 SNTAGT. The CDR3 is 18 amino acids. V shed 2 bases, J shed 4 bases, and the junction held 14 bases outside the gene matches. CDR3 loop: CASSDRPLELASYNEQFF. The CDR3 coding sequence is TGTGCCAGCAGTGACCGTCCACTGGAACTAGCGTCGTACAATGAGCAGTTCTTC.

The rearrangement joins TRBV6-1 to TRBJ2-2, with TRBD1 as a possible D gene (5 bases). This CDR3 region has 15 residues. The V end lost 2 bases, the J end lost 4 bases, and 11 bases lay between the germline ends. CDR1 is MNHNS and CDR2 is SASEGT in the germline V gene. CDR3 coding DNA: TGTGCCAGCAGTGAACAGGGTTCGGGCACCGGGGAGCTGTTTTTT. Its protein is CASSEQGSGTGELFF.

There are a few counts of this clone. The chain is built from TRBV2 and TRBJ1-1; D gene unclear. Trimming removed 3 bases at V and 10 bases at J, with 18 bases between. The germline V gene has CDR1 SNHLY and CDR2 FYNNEI. The CDR3 covers 14 residues. The CDR3 spells CASSEGWVRPGAFF. The CDR3 DNA reads TGTGCCAGCAGTGAGGGTTGGGTGAGACCAGGAGCTTTCTTT.

The chain links TRBV5-4 to TRBJ2-6; no clear D gene. CDR1 is SGHNT and CDR2 is YYREEE in the germline V gene (reference sequence). This CDR3 spans 15 amino acids. Trimming removed 3 bases from V and 0 bases from J, with 7 bases in between. The CDR3 coding sequence is TGTGCCAGCAGCTCGGCAGGCTCTGGGGCCAACGTCCTGACTTTC. This sequence encodes CASSSAGSGANVLTF.

The chain recombines TRBV19 with TRBJ1-5; D is unclear. The V end was cut by 1 base, the J end by 6 bases, with 16 bases between. Germline-derived CDR1 and CDR2 are LNHDA and SQIVND (reference sequence). CDR3 length: 16 amino acids. CDR3 in DNA: TGTGCCAGTAGTATAGGACCGGCCGGGGATGGTCAGCCCCAGCATTTT. Its protein is CASSIGPAGDGQPQHF.